Below, 27 T cell receptor beta chains from the same sample are listed, as sequenced in a study of breast tumors, draining lymph nodes, adjacent tissues. Breast cancer patients provided tissue from their axillary draining lymph nodes. One entry per CDR3 protein results from TCRdb running MiXCR on the multiplex PCR reads. This table has under 150,000 distinct CDR3 sequences, less than 20% appearing once. The specimen was axillary lymph node tissue. Receptor source: a female donor with breast cancer. Some clones in this sample may be carry-over from other donors' samples.

There are many counts of this clonotype. CDR3 region: CSARGQMNTGELFF. In DNA form, the CDR3 reads TGCAGTGCTAGAGGCCAAATGAACACCGGGGAGCTGTTTTTT. The chain links TRBV20-1 to TRBJ2-2; D uncertain. V was pared by 1 base and J by 1 base, with 7 bases between. This CDR3 is 14 amino acids long. The germline V gene has CDR1 DFQATT and CDR2 SNEGSKA (reference sequence).

This clonotype was recorded many times. The chain links TRBV9 to TRBJ2-7; the D gene is possibly TRBD2 (5 bases). CDR1 and CDR2 from the germline V gene are SGDLS and YYNGEE. There are 14 residues in the CDR3. V was trimmed by 0 bases and J by 7 bases, leaving 14 bases between them. The CDR3 DNA is TGTGCCAGCAGCGTAGATCCCAAGAGGGCGGAGCAGTACTTC. The encoded protein is CASSVDPKRAEQYF.

In this sample, this clonotype turned up many times. J is TRBJ2-7 and V is TRBV20-1; D may be TRBD1 or TRBD2 (5 bases each). Germline V lookup: CDR1 DFQATT, CDR2 SNEGSKA (reference sequence). This CDR3 comprises 15 residues. Trimming took 5 bases from V and 6 from J, leaving 23 bases between them. The CDR3 sequence: CSASPGAFPLGEQYF. As DNA, the CDR3 is TGCAGTGCTTCCCCCGGGGCGTTCCCCCTCGGCGAGCAGTACTTC.

This clonotype showed up many times. The CDR3: CASSDIAGYQPQHF. CDR3 bases: TGTGCCAGCAGTGATATCGCAGGCTATCAGCCCCAGCATTTT. The rearrangement uses TRBV6-1 and TRBJ1-5; the D is unclear. Trimming took 3 bases from V and 5 from J, leaving 11 bases between them. Germline CDR1 MNHNS, CDR2 SASEGT. The length of the CDR3 is 14 residues.

Concerning this clonotype: Sequence at one end of the junction differs from germline and may be a read error. The gene calls are TRBV2 and TRBJ1-2, with D perhaps TRBD1 (5 bases). The CDR3 has 12 residues. CDR1 is SNHLY and CDR2 is FYNNEI in the germline V gene. CDR3: CASSGGNYGNTF. CDR3 sequence (DNA): TGTGCCAGCAGTGGGGGCAACTATGGCAACACCTTC.

A word on this clonotype: A read error may explain this, as a much larger clone is one base away. J is TRBJ2-3 and V is TRBV19; 12 nucleotides match TRBD2. CDR1 is LNHDA, CDR2 SQIVND, per germline (reference sequence). This CDR3 is 13 amino acids long. Unmatched junction bases numbered 2, after V lost 8 bases and J lost 5 bases. For the CDR3, the DNA is TGTGCCAGTGCTAGCGGGGGGGTAGATACGCAGTATTTT. Protein sequence: CASASGGVDTQYF.

This clonotype showed up many times. The rearrangement uses TRBV12-3 or TRBV12-4 and TRBJ2-5, with TRBD1 matching 9 bases. The CDR3 length is 13 residues. J gave up 3 bases and V 7 bases, and 3 bases lay outside the gene matches. The DNA of the CDR3 is TGTGCCAGCAACGGACAGGGGAAAGAGACCCAGTACTTC. Protein sequence: CASNGQGKETQYF.

This clonotype was recorded at least ten times. The chain employs TRBV7-9 and TRBJ1-3, with TRBD1 identical over 12 bases. Germline V gene lookup returns CDR1 SEHNR and CDR2 FQNEAQ (reference sequence). V gave up 1 base and J gave up 6 bases; unmatched junction bases: 4. The CDR3 extends over 16 amino acids. DNA of the CDR3: TGTGCCAGCAGCTTAGTCCTGGGACAGGGGGCAAACACCATATATTTT. Its protein product is CASSLVLGQGANTIYF.

Comments on this clonotype: Given a much more abundant clone one base away, this may be a read error. This is likely a read error, given that the CDR3 carries no conserved phenylalanine or tryptophan at its end. The chain links TRBV5-4 to TRBJ1-2; D is undetermined. The CDR3 length is 15 residues. V lost 4 bases and J 0 bases, leaving 13 bases between the germline ends. From germline, CDR1 is SGHNT and CDR2 YYREEE (reference sequence). The chain's CDR3 is CASSPEHRTNYGYTL. In nucleotides, the CDR3 is TGTGCCAGCAGCCCGGAACATAGAACTAACTATGGCTACACCCTC.

This clonotype has at least ten counts. The chain employs TRBV5-1 and TRBJ2-5, with D possibly being TRBD1 (6 bases). The CDR3 totals 13 residues. Germline V gene sequence: CDR1 SGHRS, CDR2 YFSETQ. V was trimmed by 2 bases and J by 4 bases, leaving 9 bases between them. The CDR3 here is CASSFGRGETQYF. The DNA of the CDR3 is TGCGCCAGCAGCTTCGGCAGGGGAGAGACCCAGTACTTC.

This clonotype was detected ten times or more. The CDR3, as DNA: TGTGCCAGCAGCGAGGCCGGGACTAGCGGGATCTATGAGCAGTTCTTC. Translated: CASSEAGTSGIYEQFF. The gene calls are TRBV9 and TRBJ2-1; 13 bases fit TRBD2. Trimming took 3 bases from V and 8 from J; bases not matched to a gene: 8. The CDR3 runs to 16 residues. Germline values: CDR1 SGDLS, CDR2 YYNGEE.

Comment on this clonotype: This may arise from a read error, as a much more abundant clone is one base away. The chain joins TRBV20-1 to TRBJ2-3; tentatively, D is TRBD1 or TRBD2 (5 bases each). CDR3 length: 14 residues. Per germline, CDR1 DFQATT and CDR2 SNEGSKA (reference sequence). The V end lost 3 bases, the J end lost 5 bases, and 15 bases lay between the germline ends. The CDR3 is CSARGDLGLDTQYF. DNA for the CDR3: TGCAGTGCTAGGGGGGACCTTGGCTTAGATACGCAGTATTTT.

This clonotype was found many times. The chain links TRBV24-1 to TRBJ2-3; D gene unclear. There are 13 residues in the CDR3. Trimming left V 4 bases short and J 1 base short, with 5 bases between. CDR1 and CDR2 (germline): KGHDR, SFDVKD. CDR3 in amino acids: CATSDRGTDTQYF. Written as DNA, the CDR3 is TGTGCCACCAGTGACCGAGGCACAGATACGCAGTATTTT.

With respect to this clonotype: A read error may be the cause here, since a much bigger clone is one base away. The rearrangement uses TRBV27 and TRBJ1-5; 7 bases align to TRBD1. Per germline, CDR1 MNHEY and CDR2 SMNVEV (reference sequence). The CDR3 extends over 14 amino acids. CDR3 coding DNA: TGTGCCGGCAGTTTGCAAGGGGGCGGAGAGCCCCAGCATTTT. Translating it yields CAGSLQGGGEPQHF.

The DNA of the CDR3 is TGTGCCAGCAGCCAACAACGACAGGCTAATCAGCCCCAGCATTTT. This translates into CASSQQRQANQPQHF. J is TRBJ1-5 and V is TRBV4-2, with a tentative D call TRBD1 (6 bases). This CDR3 comprises 15 residues. Germline lookup yields CDR1 LGHNA and CDR2 YNFKEQ. The V end was cut by 2 bases, the J end by 4 bases, with 12 bases between.

This clonotype was seen many times. The rearrangement uses TRBV19 and TRBJ2-3; D not certain. Trimming took 11 bases from V and 6 from J, leaving 9 bases between them. The CDR3 consists of 10 residues. Looked up from germline, CDR1 is LNHDA and CDR2 is SQIVND (reference sequence). The CDR3 region is CARNQDTQYF. CDR3 sequence (DNA): TGTGCCCGCAACCAGGATACGCAGTATTTT.

This clonotype has a count of ten or more. The V gene is TRBV20-1, the J gene TRBJ2-1; 8 bases match TRBD2. CDR3 length equals 15 residues. Germline values: CDR1 DFQATT, CDR2 SNEGSKA (reference sequence). Trimming removed 6 bases from V and 0 bases from J; junction bases left unmatched: 7. DNA of the CDR3: TGCAGTGCCACGAGCGGGAGCCTCTCCTACAATGAGCAGTTCTTC. This translates into CSATSGSLSYNEQFF.

The chain links TRBV28 to TRBJ1-2; no clear D. Looked up from germline, CDR1 is MDHEN and CDR2 is SYDVKM. The CDR3 contains 12 residues. V lost 6 bases to trimming and J lost 0 bases, with 5 bases between them. CDR3 protein: CASRTANYGYTF. The CDR3 region has the DNA TGTGCCAGCAGAACAGCTAACTATGGCTACACCTTC.

Concerning this clonotype: Being one base from a much bigger clone, this may be a read error. The V call is TRBV3-1, the J call TRBJ1-2, with D possibly TRBD1 on 6 matching bases. Germline V lookup: CDR1 LGHDT, CDR2 YNNKEL (reference sequence). The CDR3 extends over 13 amino acids. The CDR3 nucleotides read TGTGCCAGCGGCCAAGGGGGGGTTTATGGCTACACCTTC. Its translation: CASGQGGVYGYTF.

This clonotype turned up a few times. No conserved phenylalanine or tryptophan ends this CDR3, so it is likely a read error. Because the CDR3's place on the DNA is in doubt, the DNA is left out and the CDR3 is given as listed by TCRdb. The chain couples TRBV20-1 to TRBJ1-6; the table's D gene call, TRBD1, was not cross checked with the DNA. Per germline, CDR1 DFQATT and CDR2 SNEGSKA (reference sequence). The CDR3 is 15 residues long, counting both termini. The CDR3 sequence is CSARLTGQPNSPPHL.

This clonotype was picked up many times. V and J are TRBV7-6 and TRBJ1-3, with 7 nucleotides matching TRBD1. CDR3 length: 17 amino acids. Germline CDR1 SGHVS, CDR2 FNYEAQ. The V gene end was trimmed by 1 base and the J gene end by 0 bases; junction bases not matched to a gene: 6. This CDR3 is CASSLEPGQPSGNTIYF. In DNA, the CDR3 is TGTGCCAGCAGCTTAGAACCGGGACAGCCCTCTGGAAACACCATATATTTT.

This clonotype was found many times. The chain combines TRBV5-1 with TRBJ2-1; D is unresolved. CDR1 is SGHRS and CDR2 is YFSETQ in the germline V gene. Trimming left V 5 bases short and J 0 bases short, with 12 bases between. The CDR3 is 15 amino acids. This CDR3 reads CASSHDLSSYNEQFF. As DNA, the CDR3 is TGCGCCAGCAGTCATGACCTGAGCTCCTACAATGAGCAGTTCTTC.

This clonotype was detected ten times or more. This chain connects TRBV12-3 or TRBV12-4 to TRBJ1-6, with 7 bases fitting TRBD1. V was clipped by 2 bases and J by 8 bases; unmatched bases: 3. This CDR3 has 14 residues. CDR3 in amino acids: CASSLRQGDSPLHF. CDR3 in DNA: TGTGCCAGCAGTTTACGACAGGGAGATTCACCCCTCCACTTT.

This clonotype was counted many times. The gene calls are TRBV14 and TRBJ2-1; perhaps TRBD2 as D (5 bases). Trimming pared 4 bases from V and 2 bases from J, leaving 12 bases between. The length of the CDR3 is 15 residues. From germline, CDR1 is SGHDN and CDR2 FVKESK. CDR3 nucleotides: TGTGCCAGCAGCCTCAGCGGACTCGCCTACAATGAGCAGTTCTTC. Its protein is CASSLSGLAYNEQFF.

This clonotype was counted many times. This chain connects TRBV20-1 to TRBJ1-5; D remains ambiguous. Germline V gene lookup returns CDR1 DFQATT and CDR2 SNEGSKA (reference sequence). The CDR3 sequence is 13 residues long. V lost 6 bases and J lost 3, with 12 bases in between. The chain's CDR3 is CSALGRNNQPQHF. CDR3 DNA sequence: TGCAGTGCATTAGGACGGAACAATCAGCCCCAGCATTTT.

This clonotype was seen at least ten times. The chain employs TRBV30 and TRBJ1-2; weak D call: TRBD1 (6 bases). Trimming pared 8 bases from V and 2 bases from J, leaving 15 bases between. This CDR3 has 13 amino acids. Germline lookup yields CDR1 GTSNPN and CDR2 SVGIG (reference sequence). DNA of the CDR3: TGTGCCCATCAGGGAAGGGGGAACTATGGCTACACCTTC. Its translation: CAHQGRGNYGYTF. The full variable domain, rest sourced from reference TRBV30 and TRBJ1-2, is SQTIHQWPATLVQPVGSPLSLECTVEGTSNPNLYWYRQAAGRGLQLLFYSVGIGQISSEVPQNLSASRPQDRQFILSSKKLLLSDSGFYLCAHQGRGNYGYTFGSGTRLTVV.

This clonotype was detected ten times or more. The J gene is TRBJ1-4, the V gene TRBV20-1; D remains unclear. Trimming left V 0 bases short and J 6 bases short, with 14 bases between. The CDR3 is 15 residues long. Germline V gene data show CDR1 as DFQATT and CDR2 as SNEGSKA (reference sequence). The DNA for the CDR3 is TGCAGTGCTAGAGATTTGTCTGAGGTCGATGAAAAACTGTTTTTT. It is translated as CSARDLSEVDEKLFF.